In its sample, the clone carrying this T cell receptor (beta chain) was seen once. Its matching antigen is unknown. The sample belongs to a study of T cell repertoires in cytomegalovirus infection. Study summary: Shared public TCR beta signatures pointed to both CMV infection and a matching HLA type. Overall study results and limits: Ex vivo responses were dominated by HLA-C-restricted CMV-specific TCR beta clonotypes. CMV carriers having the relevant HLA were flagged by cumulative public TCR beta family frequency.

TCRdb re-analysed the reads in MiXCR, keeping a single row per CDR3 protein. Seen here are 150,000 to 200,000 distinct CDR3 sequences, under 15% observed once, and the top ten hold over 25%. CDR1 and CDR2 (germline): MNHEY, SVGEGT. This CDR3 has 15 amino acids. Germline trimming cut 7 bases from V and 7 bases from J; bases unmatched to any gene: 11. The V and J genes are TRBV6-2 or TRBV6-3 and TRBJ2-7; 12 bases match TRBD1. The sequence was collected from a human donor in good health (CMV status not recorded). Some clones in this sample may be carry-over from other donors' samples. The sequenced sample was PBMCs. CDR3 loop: CASKKPGQGAREQYF. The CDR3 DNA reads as TGTGCCAGCAAGAAACCGGGACAGGGGGCCCGAGAGCAGTACTTC.